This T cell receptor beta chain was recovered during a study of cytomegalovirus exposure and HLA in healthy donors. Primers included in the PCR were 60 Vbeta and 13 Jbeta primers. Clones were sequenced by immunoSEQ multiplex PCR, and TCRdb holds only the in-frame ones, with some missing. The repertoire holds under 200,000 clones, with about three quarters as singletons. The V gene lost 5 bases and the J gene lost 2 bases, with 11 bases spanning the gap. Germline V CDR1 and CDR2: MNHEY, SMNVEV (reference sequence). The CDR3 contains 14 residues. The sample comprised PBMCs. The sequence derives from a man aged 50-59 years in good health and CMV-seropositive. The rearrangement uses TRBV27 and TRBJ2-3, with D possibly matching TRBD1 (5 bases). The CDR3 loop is CASSPRAPTDTQYF. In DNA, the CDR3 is TGTGCCAGCAGTCCCAGGGCTCCCACAGATACGCAGTATTTT.